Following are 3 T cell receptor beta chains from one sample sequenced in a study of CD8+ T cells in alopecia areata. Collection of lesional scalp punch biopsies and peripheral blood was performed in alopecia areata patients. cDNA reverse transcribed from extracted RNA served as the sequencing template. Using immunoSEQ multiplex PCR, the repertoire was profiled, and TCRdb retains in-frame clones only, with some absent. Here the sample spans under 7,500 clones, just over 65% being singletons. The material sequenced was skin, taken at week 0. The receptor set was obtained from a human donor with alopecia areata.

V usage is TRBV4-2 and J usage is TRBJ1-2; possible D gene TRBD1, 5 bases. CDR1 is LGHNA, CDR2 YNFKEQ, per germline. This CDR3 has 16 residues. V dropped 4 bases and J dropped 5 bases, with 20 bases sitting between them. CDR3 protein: CASSPRDGRIIYGYTF. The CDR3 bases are TGTGCCAGCAGCCCCCGGGACGGACGAATCATTTATGGCTACACCTTC.

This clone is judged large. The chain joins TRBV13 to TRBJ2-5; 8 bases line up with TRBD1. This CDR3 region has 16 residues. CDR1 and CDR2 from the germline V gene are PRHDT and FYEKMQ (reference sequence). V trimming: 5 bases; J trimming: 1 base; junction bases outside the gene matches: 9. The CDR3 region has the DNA TGTGCCAGCAGCCAAGGGACAGGAACCTCCCAAGAGACCCAGTACTTC. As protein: CASSQGTGTSQETQYF.

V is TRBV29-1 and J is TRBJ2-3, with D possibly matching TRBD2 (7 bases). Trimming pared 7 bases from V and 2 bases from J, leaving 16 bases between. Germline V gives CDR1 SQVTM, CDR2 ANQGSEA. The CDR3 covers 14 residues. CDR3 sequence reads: CSAGVGGPTDTQYF. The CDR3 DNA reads TGCAGCGCCGGGGTGGGGGGGCCCACAGATACGCAGTATTTT.